This T cell receptor beta chain came from a study of blood T cell repertoires in COVID-19. As for the study in general: In each case, the material was cDNA or gDNA derived from T cells, B-cell-depleted T cells, or PBMCs.

Method: immunoSEQ multiplex PCR; TCRdb's copy keeps in-frame clones and lacks some. Among approximately 75,000 clones listed, roughly 90% were seen once. The CDR3 loop spans 16 amino acids. CDR1 and CDR2 from the germline V gene are MNHNY and SVGAGI (reference sequence). Trimming at V came to 2 bases and at J to 4 bases, leaving 7 bases not matched to a gene. The chain is built from TRBV6-6 and TRBJ2-3; TRBD2 matches 9 bases. The sequence was collected from a man aged 55 to 69 with acute or convalescent COVID-19. Sequenced material: peripheral blood. CDR3 loop: CASSYRAGGGADTQYF. In DNA form, the CDR3 reads TGTGCCAGCAGTTACCGAGCGGGAGGAGGAGCAGATACGCAGTATTTT.